This TCR beta chain came from a study of metastatic and nonmetastatic thyroid tumors. As for the study in general: A comparison of repertoires was made across blood and tumor or nodule tissue from malignant and benign thyroid patients.

Through MiXCR, TCRdb re-clonotyped the PCR reads. The sample has about 39,000 clones; over 15% are singletons. The V end was cut by 0 bases, the J end by 2 bases, with 7 bases between. The CDR3 is 14 amino acids. Germline loops: CDR1 SGHAT, CDR2 FQNNGV. Many counts were recorded for this clone. Every patient was untreated before thyroid surgery. The rearrangement links TRBV11-2 to TRBJ1-2; D might be TRBD1 (6 bases). Sequencing used tumor tissue. The clonotype comes from a female donor with papillary thyroid cancer or a benign thyroid nodule (not recorded which). Some clones in this sample may be carry-over from other donors' samples. CDR3 amino acids: CASSLEQGNYGYTF. CDR3 bases: TGTGCCAGCAGCTTAGAACAGGGCAACTATGGCTACACCTTC. The variable domain in full, completed from reference TRBV11-2 and TRBJ1-2, reads EAGVAQSPRYKIIEKRQSVAFWCNPISGHATLYWYQQILGQGPKLLIQFQNNGVVDDSQLPKDRFSAERLKGVDSTLKIQPAKLEDSAVYLCASSLEQGNYGYTFGSGTRLTVV.